The rows below give T cell receptor beta chains drawn from one sample of a study of blood T cell repertoires in COVID-19. The protocol was immunoSEQ multiplex PCR, while the TCRdb copy is restricted to in-frame clones and leaves out a portion. This sample has under 75,000 clones; more than 70% occur once, and the top ten carry approximately 6%. The sample comprised peripheral blood. Source of these receptors: a human donor in a cohort sampled during active COVID-19. The CDR3 runs from the conserved cysteine through the conserved F or W. The order of the fields is J gene, V gene, CDR3 length, D gene, clone size, CDR3 protein, CDR3 DNA. The D gene is left open where the match is weak. Clone sizes are given selectively: once, few, many, or a class where the clone is expanded.

TRBJ2-5 TRBV7-6 15 . . CASSSIRGRQETQYF TGTGCCAGCAGCTCTATCAGGGGTCGCCAAGAGACCCAGTACTTC
TRBJ2-3 TRBV5-4 16 TRBD1 . CASSLVRAGGGDTQYF TGTGCCAGCAGCTTGGTTCGGGCAGGGGGCGGGGATACGCAGTATTTT
TRBJ1-6 TRBV2 14 . . CASRIGSENSPLHF TGTGCCAGCAGGATTGGAAGCGAAAATTCACCCCTCCACTTT
TRBJ2-4 TRBV5-4 13 TRBD2 . CASSFRTRDIQYF TGTGCCAGCAGCTTTAGGACTAGGGACATTCAGTACTTC
TRBJ1-5 TRBV6-5 13 . . CASSRTMTQPQHF TGTGCCAGCAGTCGGACAATGACTCAGCCCCAGCATTTT
TRBJ2-2 TRBV2 16 . . CASTSTVNPSPGELFF TGTGCCAGCACTTCGACAGTAAACCCATCGCCCGGGGAGCTGTTTTTT
TRBJ2-3 TRBV2 13 TRBD1 . CAIATGGPDTQYF TGTGCCATTGCGACAGGGGGCCCGGATACGCAGTATTTT
TRBJ2-7 TRBV7-8 16 TRBD1 . CASSFPQGQGIYEQYF TGTGCCAGCAGCTTCCCCCAGGGACAGGGGATTTACGAGCAGTACTTC
TRBJ2-3 TRBV9 16 . . CASSVGGIPSTDTQYF TGTGCCAGCAGCGTAGGAGGTATCCCTAGCACAGATACGCAGTATTTT
TRBJ2-3 TRBV10-3 18 TRBD2 few CAISESMAARGETDTQYF TGTGCCATCAGTGAGTCGATGGCGGCGCGGGGGGAGACAGATACGCAGTATTTT
TRBJ1-2 TRBV10-3 16 TRBD1 . CAIRRQGLRLDYGYTF TGTGCCATCCGTCGACAGGGTCTTAGATTGGACTATGGCTACACCTTC
TRBJ1-2 TRBV5-4 15 TRBD1 few CASSPEMTGWYGYTF TGTGCCAGCAGCCCGGAAATGACAGGGTGGTATGGCTACACCTTC
TRBJ1-5 TRBV19 15 TRBD1 . CASSPGDRVQQPQHF TGTGCCAGTAGCCCCGGGGACAGGGTACAACAGCCCCAGCATTTT
TRBJ2-1 TRBV3-1/TRBV3-2 15 . . CASSQDAAGYNEQFF TGTGCCAGCAGCCAAGATGCAGCGGGCTACAATGAGCAGTTCTTC
TRBJ2-3 TRBV7-9 14 TRBD2 . CASSPSGGQDTQYF TGTGCCAGCAGCCCCAGCGGGGGCCAAGATACGCAGTATTTT
TRBJ2-5 TRBV6-2/TRBV6-3 14 TRBD2 . CASSWGGYTETQYF TGTGCCAGCAGTTGGGGGGGATACACGGAGACCCAGTACTTC
TRBJ2-1 TRBV7-9 13 TRBD1 . CASKQGAFNEQFF TGTGCCAGCAAGCAGGGGGCATTCAATGAGCAGTTCTTC
TRBJ1-1 TRBV28 14 . . CASDREAGLPEAFF TGTGCCAGCGATCGTGAGGCAGGGCTCCCTGAAGCTTTCTTT
TRBJ1-1 TRBV10-3 14 TRBD1 . CAISRTGEGTEAFF TGTGCCATCAGTCGGACAGGGGAGGGAACTGAAGCTTTCTTT
TRBJ1-2 TRBV5-1 13 . once CASSPQGPDGYTF TGCGCCAGCAGCCCACAGGGTCCGGATGGCTACACCTTC
TRBJ1-6 TRBV5-5 14 . . CASSLGLRNSPLHF TGTGCCAGCAGCCTGGGGCTCAGGAATTCACCCCTCCACTTT
TRBJ2-7 TRBV2 14 TRBD1 . CASRPTGGSYEQYF TGTGCCAGCAGGCCGACAGGGGGAAGCTACGAGCAGTACTTC
TRBJ2-7 TRBV5-5 16 TRBD1 . CASSSGTGLGDYEQYF TGTGCCAGCAGCTCAGGGACAGGGCTCGGCGATTACGAGCAGTACTTC
TRBJ1-2 TRBV6-1 17 TRBD1 once CASSVSGTGGKGVGYTF TGTGCCAGCAGTGTGTCCGGGACAGGGGGCAAGGGTGTTGGCTACACCTTC
TRBJ2-6 TRBV4-2 15 . . CASSQGVSGANVLTF TGTGCCAGCAGCCAAGGAGTCTCTGGGGCCAACGTCCTGACTTTC
TRBJ2-2 TRBV19 15 TRBD1 once CASSLRQGAVGELFF TGTGCCAGTAGTTTACGGCAGGGGGCAGTCGGGGAGCTGTTTTTT
TRBJ2-1 TRBV2 15 TRBD2 . CASSEGLAFNNEQFF TGTGCCAGCAGTGAAGGACTAGCGTTCAACAATGAGCAGTTCTTC
TRBJ2-4 TRBV3-1/TRBV3-2 20 TRBD2 . CASSLWLGLAGSSSKNIQYF TGTGCCAGCAGCCTTTGGTTAGGCCTAGCGGGGTCTTCGAGCAAAAACATTCAGTACTTC
TRBJ1-4 TRBV3-1/TRBV3-2 13 . . CASSHSYSEKLFF TGTGCCAGCAGCCACTCGTATAGTGAAAAACTGTTTTTT
TRBJ2-7 TRBV6-5 12 . . CASSPRGTKQYF TGTGCCAGCAGCCCCCGGGGGACGAAACAGTACTTC
TRBJ1-2 TRBV19 15 TRBD1 . CASSMSRGLLYGYTF TGTGCCAGTAGTATGTCCAGGGGGCTGCTCTATGGCTACACCTTC
TRBJ1-2 TRBV19 17 TRBD1 . CASSGQGVGLSAYGYTF TGTGCCAGTAGTGGACAGGGGGTCGGTCTATCGGCCTATGGCTACACCTTC
TRBJ2-1 TRBV30 17 TRBD2 . CAWSFWSGGANYNEQFF TGTGCCTGGAGTTTTTGGAGCGGGGGGGCCAACTACAATGAGCAGTTCTTC
TRBJ2-3 TRBV24-1 13 . . CATGARLTDTQYF TGTGCCACCGGGGCACGACTCACAGATACGCAGTATTTT
TRBJ2-2 TRBV27 17 TRBD2 . CASRPLKRGDNTGELFF TGTGCCAGCAGGCCACTGAAGCGGGGGGATAACACCGGGGAGCTGTTTTTT
TRBJ1-4 TRBV7-9 18 TRBD1 once CASSLGRGLRGPSEKLFF TGTGCCAGCAGCTTAGGCAGGGGGTTGCGAGGCCCCTCCGAAAAACTGTTTTTT
TRBJ2-5 TRBV7-6 16 TRBD2 . CASSLAPAGGQETQYF TGTGCCAGCAGCTTAGCCCCAGCGGGGGGGCAAGAGACCCAGTACTTC
TRBJ2-7 TRBV28 12 TRBD1 . CATRGGSYEQYF TGTGCCACCCGAGGGGGCAGCTACGAGCAGTACTTC
TRBJ2-5 TRBV14 13 . . CASSQLQKETQYF TGTGCCAGCAGCCAGTTACAAAAAGAGACCCAGTACTTC
TRBJ1-5 TRBV7-8 14 . . CASSDRHLNQPQHF TGTGCCAGCAGCGACAGGCACCTAAATCAGCCCCAGCATTTT
TRBJ1-5 TRBV7-9 15 . . CASSSEGTGNQPQHF TGTGCCAGCAGCTCAGAGGGGACTGGGAATCAGCCCCAGCATTTT
TRBJ2-5 TRBV5-1 14 . once CASRSGEIQETQYF TGCGCCAGCAGGTCCGGGGAGATCCAAGAGACCCAGTACTTC
TRBJ2-7 TRBV27 14 TRBD1 . CASSSPGQGTEQYF TGTGCCAGCAGTTCCCCGGGACAGGGGACCGAGCAGTACTTC
TRBJ1-3 TRBV5-6 16 . . CASSLIGGSRGNTIYF TGTGCCAGCAGCTTGATCGGGGGTTCGAGAGGAAACACCATATATTTT
TRBJ2-3 TRBV6-5 15 TRBD1 . CASSYRGLDTDTQYF TGTGCCAGCAGTTATAGGGGGCTCGACACAGATACGCAGTATTTT
TRBJ1-1 TRBV7-9 14 . few CASSLNTLSTEAFF TGTGCCAGCAGCTTAAATACCCTGAGCACTGAAGCTTTCTTT
TRBJ2-7 TRBV27 15 TRBD2 few CASSSGLAGGHEQYF TGTGCCAGCAGTTCGGGACTAGCGGGGGGGCACGAGCAGTACTTC
TRBJ2-1 TRBV18 16 . . CASLPLEPSGYNEQFF TGTGCCAGCTTGCCCTTGGAGCCCTCGGGCTACAATGAGCAGTTCTTC
TRBJ2-7 TRBV5-1 15 . . CASSLEGASYYEQYF TGCGCCAGCAGCTTGGAAGGGGCATCTTACTACGAGCAGTACTTC
TRBJ1-3 TRBV28 16 . . CASSPPGGITGNTIYF TGTGCCAGCAGTCCCCCGGGGGGGATAACTGGAAACACCATATATTTT
TRBJ2-5 TRBV5-1 16 TRBD1 . CASSPSPQGARETQYF TGCGCCAGCAGCCCCAGCCCACAGGGGGCGCGGGAGACCCAGTACTTC
TRBJ1-5 TRBV5-6 15 . . CASSRGAGKDQPQHF TGTGCCAGCAGCAGGGGTGCAGGGAAGGATCAGCCCCAGCATTTT
TRBJ2-2 TRBV2 17 . . CASSIQGCGFRPGELFF TGTGCCAGCTCCATTCAGGGGTGTGGGTTCAGACCCGGGGAGCTGTTTTTT
TRBJ2-1 TRBV12-5 14 TRBD2 . CASGAGTSVSEQFF TGTGCTAGTGGAGCCGGGACTAGCGTTAGTGAGCAGTTCTTC
TRBJ1-1 TRBV5-4 14 TRBD1 . CASSPDRENTEAFF TGTGCCAGCAGCCCGGACAGGGAGAACACTGAAGCTTTCTTT
TRBJ2-1 TRBV5-1 15 TRBD1 . CASSYRDRAIESQFF TGCGCCAGCAGCTACCGGGACAGGGCCATTGAGTCACAGTTCTTC
TRBJ2-7 TRBV15 15 . . CATSNALGSSYEQYF TGTGCCACCAGCAACGCTCTGGGGAGCAGCTACGAGCAGTACTTC
TRBJ1-2 TRBV25-1 18 . . CASSEYATSDAGVRGYTF TGTGCCAGCAGTGAGTACGCCACGTCGGACGCGGGTGTTCGTGGCTACACCTTC
TRBJ1-1 TRBV9 14 TRBD1 . CASSPRTGGTEAFF TGTGCCAGCAGCCCCCGGACAGGGGGAACTGAAGCTTTCTTT